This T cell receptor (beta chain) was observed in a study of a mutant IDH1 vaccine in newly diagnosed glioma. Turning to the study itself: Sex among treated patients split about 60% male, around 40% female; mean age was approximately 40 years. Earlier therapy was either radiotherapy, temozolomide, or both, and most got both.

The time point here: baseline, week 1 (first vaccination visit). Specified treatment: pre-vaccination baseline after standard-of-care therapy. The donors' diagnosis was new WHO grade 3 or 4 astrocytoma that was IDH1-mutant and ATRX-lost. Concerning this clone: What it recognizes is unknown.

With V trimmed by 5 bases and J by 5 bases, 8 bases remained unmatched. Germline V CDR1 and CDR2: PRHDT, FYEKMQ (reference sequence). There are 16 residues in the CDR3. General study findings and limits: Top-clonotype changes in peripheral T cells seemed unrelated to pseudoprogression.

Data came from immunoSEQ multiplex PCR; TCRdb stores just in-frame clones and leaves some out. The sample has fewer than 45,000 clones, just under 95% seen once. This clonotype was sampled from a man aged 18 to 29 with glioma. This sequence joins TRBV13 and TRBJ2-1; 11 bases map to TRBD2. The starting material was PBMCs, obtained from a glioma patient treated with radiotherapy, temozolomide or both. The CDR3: CASSPLAGGPDNEQFF. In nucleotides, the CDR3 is TGTGCCAGCAGCCCATTAGCGGGAGGGCCTGACAATGAGCAGTTCTTC.